This TCR beta chain emerged from a study of cytomegalovirus exposure and HLA in healthy donors. Study results and caveats: Most of the TCR beta V segments (in an earlier analysis) were productive either about 87% or about 30% of the time.

The primer mix had 60 Vbeta and 13 Jbeta primers. Sequencing was performed with immunoSEQ multiplex PCR; in TCRdb, only in-frame clones are kept and a portion is missing. The repertoire holds about 180,000 clones, 76% seen once, with less than 2.5% in the top ten. Concerning this clone itself: The antigen is undetermined. The junction differs from germline at one of its ends, possibly a read error.

CDR3 size: 15 residues. The germline gives CDR1 SEHNR, CDR2 FQNEAQ (reference sequence). This chain connects TRBV7-9 to TRBJ2-1; 7 nucleotides line up with TRBD1. The TCR originated in a woman in her thirties in good health and CMV-seropositive. The source material was PBMCs. The CDR3 DNA reads TGTTCCAGCAGCCCGGACTTGGGACAGAGTAATGAGCAGTTCTTC. The encoded protein is CSSSPDLGQSNEQFF.